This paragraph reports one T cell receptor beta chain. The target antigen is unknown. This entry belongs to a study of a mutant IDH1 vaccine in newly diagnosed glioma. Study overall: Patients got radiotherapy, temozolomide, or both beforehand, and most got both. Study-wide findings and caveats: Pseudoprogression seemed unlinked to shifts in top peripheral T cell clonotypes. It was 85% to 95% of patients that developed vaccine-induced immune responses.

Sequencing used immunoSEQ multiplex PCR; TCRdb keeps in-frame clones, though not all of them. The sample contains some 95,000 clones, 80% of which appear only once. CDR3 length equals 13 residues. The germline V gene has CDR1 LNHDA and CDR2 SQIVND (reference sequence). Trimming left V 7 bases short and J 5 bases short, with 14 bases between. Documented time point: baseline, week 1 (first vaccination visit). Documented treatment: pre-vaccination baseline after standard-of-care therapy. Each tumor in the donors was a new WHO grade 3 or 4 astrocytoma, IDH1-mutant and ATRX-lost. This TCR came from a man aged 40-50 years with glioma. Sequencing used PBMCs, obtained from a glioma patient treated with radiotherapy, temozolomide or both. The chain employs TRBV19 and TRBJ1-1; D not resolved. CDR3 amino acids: CASNGVGVTEAFF. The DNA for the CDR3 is TGTGCCAGTAATGGGGTTGGGGTGACTGAAGCTTTCTTT.